This is a list of T cell receptor beta chains from one sample in a study of Ad26.COV2.S vaccination and SARS-CoV-2 variants. Clones were read by immunoSEQ multiplex PCR, and TCRdb kept only the in-frame ones, dropping some. The data hold some 500,000 clones, with roughly nine tenths observed a single time. Sample: peripheral blood, taken in a trial of Ad26.COV2.S vaccine versus placebo. The receptors were sampled from a person aged 18-60 years who received the Ad26.COV2.S COVID-19 vaccine or a placebo. The CDR3 runs from the conserved cysteine through the conserved F or W. The order of the fields is J gene, V gene, clone size, D gene, CDR3 protein, CDR3 DNA. D genes are given only for firm matches. The size of a clone is reported for some rows only, either as once, few or many, or as a class for expanded clones.

J gene: TRBJ1-6; V gene: TRBV27; clone size: -; D gene: -; CDR3 protein: CASSFSPRPDSPLHF; CDR3 DNA: TGTGCCAGCAGTTTTTCCCCGCGGCCCGATTCACCCCTCCACTTT
J gene: TRBJ1-4; V gene: TRBV18; clone size: -; D gene: TRBD1; CDR3 protein: CASSPQIDRANEKLFF; CDR3 DNA: TGTGCCAGCTCACCGCAGATAGACAGGGCGAATGAAAAACTGTTTTTT
J gene: TRBJ2-7; V gene: TRBV28; clone size: -; D gene: TRBD2; CDR3 protein: CASRWEGEQYF; CDR3 DNA: TGTGCCAGCAGGTGGGAGGGCGAGCAGTACTTC
J gene: TRBJ2-5; V gene: TRBV9; clone size: once; D gene: TRBD2; CDR3 protein: CASSVGAGEIPETQYF; CDR3 DNA: TGTGCCAGCAGCGTAGGGGCGGGAGAGATCCCAGAGACCCAGTACTTC
J gene: TRBJ2-7; V gene: TRBV7-8; clone size: -; D gene: -; CDR3 protein: CASSSSLRVLDVGSYEQYF; CDR3 DNA: TGTGCCAGCAGCTCATCATTGAGGGTTCTTGACGTGGGATCCTACGAGCAGTACTTC
J gene: TRBJ2-1; V gene: TRBV5-1; clone size: -; D gene: TRBD1; CDR3 protein: CASSVSGTGGAGQFF; CDR3 DNA: TGCGCCAGCAGCGTTTCCGGGACAGGGGGCGCTGGGCAGTTCTTC
J gene: TRBJ2-2; V gene: TRBV19; clone size: -; D gene: TRBD2; CDR3 protein: CASNAPRDYHTGELFF; CDR3 DNA: TGTGCCAGCAACGCCCCCCGGGACTACCACACCGGGGAGCTGTTTTTT
J gene: TRBJ2-7; V gene: TRBV15; clone size: -; D gene: TRBD1; CDR3 protein: CATSRVPGTGGYEQYF; CDR3 DNA: TGTGCCACCAGCAGGGTCCCCGGGACAGGGGGCTACGAGCAGTACTTC
J gene: TRBJ1-3; V gene: TRBV5-4; clone size: -; D gene: TRBD1; CDR3 protein: CASSRDRGIRDTIYF; CDR3 DNA: TGTGCCAGCAGCCGAGACAGGGGGATTCGAGACACCATATATTTT
J gene: TRBJ2-1; V gene: TRBV2; clone size: few; D gene: -; CDR3 protein: CASTVLRSHNEQFF; CDR3 DNA: TGTGCCAGCACCGTGTTGAGGAGCCACAATGAGCAGTTCTTC
J gene: TRBJ2-1; V gene: TRBV12-3/TRBV12-4; clone size: -; D gene: -; CDR3 protein: CASSSYSQQFF; CDR3 DNA: TGTGCCAGCAGTTCATACTCACAGCAGTTCTTC
J gene: TRBJ2-7; V gene: TRBV5-1; clone size: -; D gene: -; CDR3 protein: CASSLVGVPSYEQYF; CDR3 DNA: TGCGCCAGCAGCTTGGTCGGGGTCCCCTCCTACGAGCAGTACTTC
J gene: TRBJ1-2; V gene: TRBV28; clone size: -; D gene: -; CDR3 protein: CASSRLRYFTF; CDR3 DNA: TGTGCCAGCAGTCGCCTCAGATACTTCACCTTC
J gene: TRBJ1-1; V gene: TRBV3-1/TRBV3-2; clone size: -; D gene: -; CDR3 protein: CASSQDHRSLNTEAFF; CDR3 DNA: TGTGCCAGCAGCCAAGATCACAGGAGCCTGAACACTGAAGCTTTCTTT
J gene: TRBJ2-1; V gene: TRBV3-1/TRBV3-2; clone size: -; D gene: -; CDR3 protein: CASSATGHTYNEQFF; CDR3 DNA: TGTGCCAGCAGCGCAACGGGACATACCTACAATGAGCAGTTCTTC
J gene: TRBJ1-3; V gene: TRBV28; clone size: -; D gene: -; CDR3 protein: CASRGPGTNSGNTIYF; CDR3 DNA: TGTGCCAGCAGAGGACCCGGGACAAACTCTGGAAACACCATATATTTT
J gene: TRBJ1-5; V gene: TRBV9; clone size: -; D gene: -; CDR3 protein: CASSVGGGGQPQHF; CDR3 DNA: TGTGCCAGCAGCGTAGGAGGCGGGGGCCAGCCCCAGCATTTT
J gene: TRBJ2-1; V gene: TRBV29-1; clone size: -; D gene: -; CDR3 protein: CSVEGVGVSYNEQFF; CDR3 DNA: TGCAGCGTTGAAGGTGTCGGAGTGTCGTACAATGAGCAGTTCTTC
J gene: TRBJ1-3; V gene: TRBV5-6; clone size: -; D gene: -; CDR3 protein: CASSLGRSGNTIYF; CDR3 DNA: TGTGCCAGCAGCTTAGGACGGTCTGGAAACACCATATATTTT
J gene: TRBJ1-5; V gene: TRBV18; clone size: -; D gene: -; CDR3 protein: CASSPRAGSNQPQHF; CDR3 DNA: TGTGCCAGCTCACCTCGGGCAGGTAGCAATCAGCCCCAGCATTTT
J gene: TRBJ2-7; V gene: TRBV7-2; clone size: -; D gene: TRBD2; CDR3 protein: CASSTSAFLSYEQYF; CDR3 DNA: TGTGCCAGCAGCACTAGCGCCTTCCTCTCCTACGAGCAGTACTTC
J gene: TRBJ1-2; V gene: TRBV9; clone size: -; D gene: -; CDR3 protein: CASSTRQLGSGYTF; CDR3 DNA: TGTGCCAGCAGCACTCGACAGCTCGGGTCTGGCTACACCTTC
J gene: TRBJ2-1; V gene: TRBV6-2/TRBV6-3; clone size: -; D gene: -; CDR3 protein: CASSYPVNDEQFF; CDR3 DNA: TGTGCCAGCAGTTACCCGGTTAACGATGAGCAGTTCTTC
J gene: TRBJ1-5; V gene: TRBV27; clone size: few; D gene: TRBD1; CDR3 protein: CASSLSGTEPQHF; CDR3 DNA: TGTGCCAGCAGTTTATCAGGGACAGAGCCCCAGCATTTT
J gene: TRBJ2-3; V gene: TRBV5-1; clone size: -; D gene: TRBD2; CDR3 protein: CASSPSGRTDTQYF; CDR3 DNA: TGCGCCAGCAGCCCTAGCGGGAGGACAGATACGCAGTATTTT
J gene: TRBJ2-7; V gene: TRBV7-2; clone size: -; D gene: TRBD1; CDR3 protein: CASSLGDRRSYEQYF; CDR3 DNA: TGTGCCAGCAGCTTAGGGGACAGGCGATCCTACGAGCAGTACTTC
J gene: TRBJ2-3; V gene: TRBV5-4; clone size: -; D gene: TRBD2; CDR3 protein: CASSPTSGHNTQYF; CDR3 DNA: TGTGCCAGCAGCCCGACTAGCGGGCACAATACGCAGTATTTT
J gene: TRBJ1-4; V gene: TRBV4-1; clone size: -; D gene: -; CDR3 protein: CASSQIREKLFF; CDR3 DNA: TGCGCCAGCAGCCAAATCAGGGAAAAACTGTTTTTT
J gene: TRBJ1-6; V gene: TRBV19; clone size: -; D gene: TRBD1; CDR3 protein: CASSRQGESISPLHF; CDR3 DNA: TGTGCCAGTAGTCGTCAGGGGGAGTCGATTTCACCCCTCCACTTT
J gene: TRBJ1-1; V gene: TRBV6-6; clone size: -; D gene: -; CDR3 protein: CASTRINTEAFF; CDR3 DNA: TGTGCCAGCACGCGGATTAACACTGAAGCTTTCTTT
J gene: TRBJ2-1; V gene: TRBV4-1; clone size: -; D gene: -; CDR3 protein: CASSLTGVSSYNEQFF; CDR3 DNA: TGCGCCAGCAGCCTTACGGGGGTAAGCTCCTACAATGAGCAGTTCTTC
J gene: TRBJ1-5; V gene: TRBV6-6; clone size: few; D gene: -; CDR3 protein: CASSYGVYNQPQHF; CDR3 DNA: TGTGCCAGCAGTTATGGTGTGTACAATCAGCCCCAGCATTTT
J gene: TRBJ2-7; V gene: TRBV6-5; clone size: -; D gene: -; CDR3 protein: CASSYSQNLYEQYF; CDR3 DNA: TGTGCCAGCAGTTACTCGCAAAACCTCTACGAGCAGTACTTC
J gene: TRBJ1-2; V gene: TRBV4-1; clone size: -; D gene: -; CDR3 protein: CASSQDRDVEGFNYGYTF; CDR3 DNA: TGCGCCAGCAGCCAAGACCGGGACGTAGAAGGATTTAACTATGGCTACACCTTC
J gene: TRBJ2-2; V gene: TRBV27; clone size: -; D gene: -; CDR3 protein: CASSSRRGGTGELFF; CDR3 DNA: TGTGCCAGCAGCAGTCGCAGGGGAGGCACCGGGGAGCTGTTTTTT
J gene: TRBJ1-2; V gene: TRBV7-2; clone size: -; D gene: -; CDR3 protein: CASSLGVVEGGYTF; CDR3 DNA: TGTGCCAGCAGCTTAGGGGTAGTGGAGGGTGGCTACACCTTC
J gene: TRBJ2-7; V gene: TRBV7-2; clone size: -; D gene: TRBD2; CDR3 protein: CASSLYPGTSGALREQYF; CDR3 DNA: TGTGCCAGCAGCTTATATCCCGGGACTAGCGGGGCCCTACGCGAGCAGTACTTC
J gene: TRBJ1-2; V gene: TRBV9; clone size: -; D gene: -; CDR3 protein: CASSPRTSYGYTF; CDR3 DNA: TGTGCCAGCAGCCCTAGGACGAGCTATGGCTACACCTTC
J gene: TRBJ2-3; V gene: TRBV9; clone size: -; D gene: -; CDR3 protein: CASSSAGLNTDTQYF; CDR3 DNA: TGTGCCAGCAGCTCCGCCGGACTTAACACAGATACGCAGTATTTT
J gene: TRBJ2-2; V gene: TRBV3-1/TRBV3-2; clone size: -; D gene: -; CDR3 protein: CASSRGLDTGELFF; CDR3 DNA: TGTGCCAGCAGCCGGGGGCTGGACACCGGGGAGCTGTTTTTT
J gene: TRBJ2-1; V gene: TRBV3-1/TRBV3-2; clone size: -; D gene: TRBD2; CDR3 protein: CASSLTPPASGRRNEQFF; CDR3 DNA: TGTGCCAGCAGCCTCACGCCCCCGGCGAGCGGGAGGAGGAATGAGCAGTTCTTC
J gene: TRBJ1-4; V gene: TRBV5-1; clone size: -; D gene: -; CDR3 protein: CASSLAGATNEKLFF; CDR3 DNA: TGCGCCAGCAGCTTGGCAGGGGCAACTAATGAAAAACTGTTTTTT
J gene: TRBJ1-2; V gene: TRBV5-4; clone size: -; D gene: TRBD1; CDR3 protein: CASSIRQGTGYGYTF; CDR3 DNA: TGTGCCAGCAGCATAAGACAGGGAACAGGCTATGGCTACACCTTC
J gene: TRBJ1-2; V gene: TRBV9; clone size: -; D gene: -; CDR3 protein: CASSVDPQGPGYTF; CDR3 DNA: TGTGCCAGCAGCGTAGACCCACAGGGCCCTGGCTACACCTTC
J gene: TRBJ2-1; V gene: TRBV28; clone size: -; D gene: TRBD2; CDR3 protein: CASSLSSGGRARNEQFF; CDR3 DNA: TGTGCCAGCAGTTTATCGTCCGGCGGGAGGGCCCGCAATGAGCAGTTCTTC
J gene: TRBJ2-7; V gene: TRBV28; clone size: -; D gene: TRBD2; CDR3 protein: CASISGGALREQYF; CDR3 DNA: TGTGCCAGCATCTCGGGGGGGGCCCTCCGCGAGCAGTACTTC
J gene: TRBJ2-1; V gene: TRBV10-2; clone size: -; D gene: -; CDR3 protein: CASSESTALSYNEQFF; CDR3 DNA: TGCGCCAGCAGTGAGTCGACAGCCCTCTCCTACAATGAGCAGTTCTTC
J gene: TRBJ1-1; V gene: TRBV19; clone size: -; D gene: -; CDR3 protein: CASSIVFGPNTEAFF; CDR3 DNA: TGTGCCAGTAGTATAGTATTCGGGCCGAACACTGAAGCTTTCTTT
J gene: TRBJ2-7; V gene: TRBV3-1/TRBV3-2; clone size: -; D gene: -; CDR3 protein: CASSQPRSSYEQYF; CDR3 DNA: TGTGCCAGCAGCCAACCTCGGTCTTCCTACGAGCAGTACTTC
J gene: TRBJ2-5; V gene: TRBV7-2; clone size: -; D gene: -; CDR3 protein: CASSYVVETQYF; CDR3 DNA: TGTGCCAGCAGCTACGTGGTTGAGACCCAGTACTTC
J gene: TRBJ2-2; V gene: TRBV6-2/TRBV6-3; clone size: -; D gene: -; CDR3 protein: CASSSPTAWEGAFF; CDR3 DNA: TGTGCCAGCAGTTCCCCGACAGCGTGGGAGGGGGCGTTTTTT
J gene: TRBJ2-5; V gene: TRBV2; clone size: -; D gene: TRBD2; CDR3 protein: CASSEPASGVGETQYF; CDR3 DNA: TGTGCCAGCAGTGAACCCGCTAGCGGGGTTGGAGAGACCCAGTACTTC
J gene: TRBJ2-2; V gene: TRBV7-3; clone size: -; D gene: -; CDR3 protein: CASSSTGTSGELFF; CDR3 DNA: TGTGCCAGCAGCTCGACCGGGACTTCTGGGGAGCTGTTTTTT
J gene: TRBJ2-5; V gene: TRBV18; clone size: -; D gene: -; CDR3 protein: CASSLGAQETQYF; CDR3 DNA: TGTGCCAGCTCACTCGGGGCCCAAGAGACCCAGTACTTC
J gene: TRBJ1-1; V gene: TRBV28; clone size: -; D gene: TRBD1; CDR3 protein: CASSLSPFERGLMNTEAFF; CDR3 DNA: TGTGCCAGCAGTTTATCCCCGTTTGAGAGGGGGCTTATGAACACTGAAGCTTTCTTT